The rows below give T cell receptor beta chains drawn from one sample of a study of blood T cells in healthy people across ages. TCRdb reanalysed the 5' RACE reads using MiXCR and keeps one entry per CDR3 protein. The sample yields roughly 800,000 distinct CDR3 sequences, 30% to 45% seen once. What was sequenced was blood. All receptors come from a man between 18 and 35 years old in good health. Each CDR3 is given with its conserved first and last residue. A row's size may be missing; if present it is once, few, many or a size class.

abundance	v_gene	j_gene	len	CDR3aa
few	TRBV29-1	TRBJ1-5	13	CSVVGAANQPQHF
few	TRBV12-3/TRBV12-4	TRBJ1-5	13	CASSTHSNQPQHF
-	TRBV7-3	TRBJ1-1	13	CASSATGSGEAFF
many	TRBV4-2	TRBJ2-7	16	CASSLTTGLSSYEQYF
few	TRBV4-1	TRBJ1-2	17	CASSQDWLGPRSYGYTF
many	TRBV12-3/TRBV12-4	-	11	CASSSYNEQYF
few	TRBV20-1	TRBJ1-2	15	CSAPRGGGLSYGYTF
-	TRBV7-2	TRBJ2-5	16	CASSSTSDSAANEQYF
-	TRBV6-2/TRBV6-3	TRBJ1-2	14	CASSYGGVNYGYTF
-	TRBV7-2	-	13	CASSLLVGYEQYF
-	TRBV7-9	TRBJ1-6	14	CASSLSREYSPLHF
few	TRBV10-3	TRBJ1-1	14	CAISEREGNTEAFF
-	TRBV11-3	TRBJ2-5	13	CASSLRQGTEQYF
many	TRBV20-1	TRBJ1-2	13	CSADEGDNYGYTF
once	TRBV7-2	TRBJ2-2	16	CASSLAGALNTGELFF
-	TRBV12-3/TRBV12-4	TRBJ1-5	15	CASSLFHRPNQPQHF
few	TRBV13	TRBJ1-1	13	CASSQAARTEAFF
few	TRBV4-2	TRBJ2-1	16	CATTPGVAGVFDEQFF
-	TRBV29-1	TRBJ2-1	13	CSVDRADYNEQFF